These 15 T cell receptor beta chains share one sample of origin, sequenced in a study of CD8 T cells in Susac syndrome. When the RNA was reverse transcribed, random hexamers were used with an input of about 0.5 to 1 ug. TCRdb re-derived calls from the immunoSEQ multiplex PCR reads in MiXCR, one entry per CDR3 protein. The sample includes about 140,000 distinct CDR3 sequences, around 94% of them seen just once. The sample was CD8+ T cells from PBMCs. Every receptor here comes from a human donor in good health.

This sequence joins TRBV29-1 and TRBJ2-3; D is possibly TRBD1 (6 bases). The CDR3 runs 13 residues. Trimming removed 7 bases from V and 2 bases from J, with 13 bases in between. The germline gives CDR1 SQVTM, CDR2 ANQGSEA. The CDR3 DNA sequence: TGCAGCGGACTCAGGGGCTTCACAGATACGCAGTATTTT. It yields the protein CSGLRGFTDTQYF.

This CDR3 is CSAVGSYYEQYF. DNA for the CDR3: TGCAGTGCTGTGGGATCTTACTACGAGCAGTACTTC. The chain carries TRBV20-1 and TRBJ2-7; D remains unclear. From germline, CDR1 is DFQATT and CDR2 SNEGSKA (reference sequence). The CDR3 spans 12 residues. The germline V and J ends were trimmed by 5 bases and 3 bases, with 11 bases remaining between them.

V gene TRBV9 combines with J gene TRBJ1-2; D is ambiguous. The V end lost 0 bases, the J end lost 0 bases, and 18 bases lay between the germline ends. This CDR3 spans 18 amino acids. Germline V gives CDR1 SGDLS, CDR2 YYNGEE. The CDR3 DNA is TGTGCCAGCAGCGTAGGAGAAGGACCATATCCCGCTAACTATGGCTACACCTTC. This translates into CASSVGEGPYPANYGYTF.

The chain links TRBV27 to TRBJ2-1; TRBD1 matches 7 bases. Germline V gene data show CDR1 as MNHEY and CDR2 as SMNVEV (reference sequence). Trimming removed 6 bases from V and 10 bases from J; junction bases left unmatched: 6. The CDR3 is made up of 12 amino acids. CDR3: CASRHGQAEQFF. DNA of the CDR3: TGTGCCAGCAGACATGGACAGGCCGAGCAGTTCTTC.

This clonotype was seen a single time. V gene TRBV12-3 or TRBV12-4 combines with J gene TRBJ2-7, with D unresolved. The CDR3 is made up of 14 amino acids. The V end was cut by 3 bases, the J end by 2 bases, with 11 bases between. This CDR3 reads CASSLSEVAYEQYF. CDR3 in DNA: TGTGCCAGCAGTTTGAGCGAGGTTGCCTACGAGCAGTACTTC.

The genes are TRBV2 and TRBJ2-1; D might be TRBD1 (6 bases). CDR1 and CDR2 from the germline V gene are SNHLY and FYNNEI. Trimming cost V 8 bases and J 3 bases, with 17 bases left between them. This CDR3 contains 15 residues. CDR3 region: CASPQGRGYYNEQFF. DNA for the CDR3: TGTGCCAGCCCCCAAGGCAGGGGCTACTACAATGAGCAGTTCTTC.

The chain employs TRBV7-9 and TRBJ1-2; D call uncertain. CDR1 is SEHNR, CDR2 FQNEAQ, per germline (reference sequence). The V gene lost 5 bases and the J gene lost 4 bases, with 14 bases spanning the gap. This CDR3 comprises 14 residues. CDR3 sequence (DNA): TGTGCCAGCAGCGCGGACCGAATACCCTATGGCTACACCTTC. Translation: CASSADRIPYGYTF.

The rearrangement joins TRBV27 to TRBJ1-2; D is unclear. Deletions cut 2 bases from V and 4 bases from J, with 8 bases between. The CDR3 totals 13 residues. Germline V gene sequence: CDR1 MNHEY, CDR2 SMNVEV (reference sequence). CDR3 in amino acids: CASSLTRAYGYTF. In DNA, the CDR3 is TGTGCCAGCAGTTTAACGAGAGCCTATGGCTACACCTTC.

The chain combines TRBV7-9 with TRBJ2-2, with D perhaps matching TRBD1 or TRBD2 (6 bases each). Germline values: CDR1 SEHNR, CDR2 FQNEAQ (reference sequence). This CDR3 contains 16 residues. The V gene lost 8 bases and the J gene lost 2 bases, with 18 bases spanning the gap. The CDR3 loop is CASQDLEGQNTGELFF. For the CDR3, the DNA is TGTGCCAGCCAAGACTTGGAGGGACAAAACACCGGGGAGCTGTTTTTT.

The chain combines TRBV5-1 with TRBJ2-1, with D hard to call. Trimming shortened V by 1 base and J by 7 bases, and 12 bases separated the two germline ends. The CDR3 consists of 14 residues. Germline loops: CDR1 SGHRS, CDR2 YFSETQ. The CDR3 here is CASSLSSNWNEQFF. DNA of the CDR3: TGCGCCAGCAGCTTGTCCAGTAATTGGAATGAGCAGTTCTTC. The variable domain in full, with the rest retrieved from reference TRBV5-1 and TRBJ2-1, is KAGVTQTPRYLIKTRGQQVTLSCSPISGHRSVSWYQQTPGQGLQFLFEYFSETQRNKGNFPGRFSGRQFSNSRSEMNVSTLELGDSALYLCASSLSSNWNEQFFGPGTRLTVL.

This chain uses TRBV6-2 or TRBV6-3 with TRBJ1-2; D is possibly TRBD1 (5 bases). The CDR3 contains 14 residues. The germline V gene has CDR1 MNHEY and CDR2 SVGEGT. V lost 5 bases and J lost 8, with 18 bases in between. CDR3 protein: CASSTKGPGDGYTF. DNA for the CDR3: TGTGCCAGCAGTACTAAGGGGCCCGGGGACGGCTACACCTTC.

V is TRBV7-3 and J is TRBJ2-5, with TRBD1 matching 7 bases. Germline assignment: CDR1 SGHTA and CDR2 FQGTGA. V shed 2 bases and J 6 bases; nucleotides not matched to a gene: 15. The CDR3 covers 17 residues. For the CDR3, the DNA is TGTGCCAGCAGCTTACCTCTGGGACAGCCCAACAATCAGACCCAGTACTTC. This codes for CASSLPLGQPNNQTQYF. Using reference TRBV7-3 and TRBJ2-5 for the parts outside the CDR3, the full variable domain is GAGVSQTPSNKVTEKGKYVELRCDPISGHTALYWYRQSLGQGPEFLIYFQGTGAADDSGLPNDRFFAVRPEGSVSTLKIQRTERGDSAVYLCASSLPLGQPNNQTQYFGPGTRLLVL.

This CDR3 reads CASSLSPNPNEQFF. The CDR3 DNA reads TGTGCCAGCAGTTTATCGCCGAATCCCAATGAGCAGTTCTTC. The rearrangement joins TRBV27 to TRBJ2-1; D remains ambiguous. The length of the CDR3 is 14 residues. Deletions cut 0 bases from V and 6 bases from J, with 9 bases between. Germline CDR1 reads MNHEY; CDR2 reads SMNVEV (reference sequence).

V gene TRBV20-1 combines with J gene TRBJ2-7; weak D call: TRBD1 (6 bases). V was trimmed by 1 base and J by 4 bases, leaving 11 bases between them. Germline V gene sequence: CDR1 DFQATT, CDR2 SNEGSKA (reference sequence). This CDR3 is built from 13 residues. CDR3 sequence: CSARGLTGYEQYF. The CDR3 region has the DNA TGCAGTGCTAGAGGGTTGACAGGTTACGAGCAGTACTTC.

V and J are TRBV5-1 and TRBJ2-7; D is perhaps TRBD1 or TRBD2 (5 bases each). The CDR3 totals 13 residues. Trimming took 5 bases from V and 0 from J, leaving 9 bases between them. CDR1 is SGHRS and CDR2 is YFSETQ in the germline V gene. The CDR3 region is CASRGDRSYEQYF. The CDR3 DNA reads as TGCGCCAGCAGGGGGGACCGCTCCTACGAGCAGTACTTC.